Shown below are 27 T cell receptor beta chains from a single sample sequenced in a study of blood T cell repertoires in COVID-19 (dated by TCRdb to the early 2020s). To prepare the library, the immunoSEQ multiplex PCR assay was applied. TCRdb's version of the immuneACCESS table is confined to in-frame rearrangements and falls short of the full clone set. An unresolved V gene accounts for under half of the shortfall where checked; the remainder is of unknown origin. In all, the sample holds more than 150,000 clones, and 80% to 90% of those were seen once. The ten largest make up roughly 2.5% of the sample. Sample: peripheral blood. These receptors originate from a man aged 40-55 years with active or convalescent COVID-19.

The chain couples TRBV15 to TRBJ1-1; D might be TRBD1 (6 bases). Germline-derived CDR1 and CDR2 are LNHNV and YYDKDF (reference sequence). V lost 9 bases and J 5 bases, leaving 19 bases between the germline ends. CDR3 length equals 14 residues. Here the CDR3 reads CATTPSTGLTEAFF. The CDR3 coding sequence is TGTGCCACGACACCTAGTACAGGGCTGACTGAAGCTTTCTTT. Full variable domain (outside the CDR3, taken from reference TRBV15 and TRBJ1-1): DAMVIQNPRYQVTQFGKPVTLSCSQTLNHNVMYWYQQKSSQAPKLLFHYYDKDFNNEADTPDNFQSRRPNTSFCFLDIRSPGLGDTAMYLCATTPSTGLTEAFFGQGTRLTVV.

In DNA, the CDR3 is TGTGCCAGCAGCTTAGAAACTAGCCCCACAGATACGCAGTATTTT. It specifies CASSLETSPTDTQYF. The chain joins TRBV11-2 to TRBJ2-3, with a weak D call TRBD2 (6 bases). CDR3 length: 15 amino acids. The germline CDR1 and CDR2 sequences are SGHAT and FQNNGV. Trimming pared 0 bases from V and 2 bases from J, leaving 9 bases between.

J is TRBJ2-3 and V is TRBV5-1; 8 bases fit TRBD2. The germline gives CDR1 SGHRS, CDR2 YFSETQ. The CDR3 runs 16 residues. V trimming: 7 bases; J trimming: 1 base; junction bases outside the gene matches: 11. The CDR3 bases are TGCGCCAGCTCGGGGGTAGCGGGGTCGCGCACAGATACGCAGTATTTT. As protein: CASSGVAGSRTDTQYF.

J is TRBJ2-1 and V is TRBV6-6; D remains unclear. This CDR3 spans 15 amino acids. Germline V gene sequence: CDR1 MNHNY, CDR2 SVGAGI (reference sequence). V shed 3 bases and J shed 3 bases, with 12 bases lying between them. The CDR3 spells CASSYSQANYNEQFF. In DNA, the CDR3 is TGTGCCAGCAGTTATAGTCAGGCTAACTACAATGAGCAGTTCTTC.

The rearrangement uses TRBV7-2 and TRBJ2-3; TRBD2 agrees at 11 bases. The length of the CDR3 is 16 residues. The germline V gene encodes CDR1 SGHTA and CDR2 FQGNSA. V lost 0 bases, J lost 2 bases, and 1 base stayed unmatched. The CDR3 reads CASSLAGLADTDTQYF. In DNA form, the CDR3 reads TGTGCCAGCAGCTTAGCGGGACTAGCGGACACAGATACGCAGTATTTT. The full variable domain, its missing parts supplied by reference TRBV7-2 and TRBJ2-3, is GAGVSQSPSNKVTEKGKDVELRCDPISGHTALYWYRQSLGQGLEFLIYFQGNSAPDKSGLPSDRFSAERTGGSVSTLTIQRTQQEDSAVYLCASSLAGLADTDTQYFGPGTRLTVL.

Worth noting for this clone: The identical CDR3 is also encoded by other nucleotide sequences in the sample. This rearrangement joins TRBV29-1 to TRBJ1-2; D not certain. CDR3 length: 11 amino acids. Germline CDR1 and CDR2: SQVTM and ANQGSEA. V was trimmed by 3 bases and J by 8 bases, leaving 10 bases between them. The CDR3 region is CSVESGDGYTF. For the CDR3, the DNA is TGCAGCGTTGAGTCGGGAGACGGCTACACCTTC.

The V call is TRBV6-5, the J call TRBJ1-1; D not certain. Deletions cut 7 bases from V and 3 bases from J, with 18 bases between. CDR1 and CDR2 from the germline V gene are MNHEY and SVGAGI. The CDR3 is 15 residues long. DNA for the CDR3: TGTGCCAGCATTGGGAGAAGTTGGCCCGACACTGAAGCTTTCTTT. Protein product: CASIGRSWPDTEAFF.

The chain employs TRBV24-1 and TRBJ2-3; perhaps TRBD2 as D (7 bases). Per the germline V gene, CDR1 is KGHDR and CDR2 is SFDVKD. This CDR3 is built from 14 residues. V lost 5 bases, J lost 2 bases, and 10 bases lay in between. The CDR3 coding sequence is TGTGCCACCAGTGTGCGGGGGCTCACAGATACGCAGTATTTT. Translated: CATSVRGLTDTQYF.

Here the CDR3 reads CASSFRDSEAFF. The CDR3 nucleotides are TGTGCCAGCAGCTTCCGGGACAGTGAAGCTTTCTTT. The rearrangement links TRBV5-4 to TRBJ1-1; 7 bases align to TRBD1. V shed 2 bases and J 7 bases; nucleotides not matched to a gene: 2. From germline, CDR1 is SGHNT and CDR2 YYREEE (reference sequence). The CDR3 sequence is 12 residues long.

The chain combines TRBV5-6 with TRBJ1-2, with D perhaps TRBD1 (5 bases). The CDR3 is 16 residues long. The germline CDR1 and CDR2 sequences are SGHDT and YYEEEE. V lost 4 bases and J lost 4, with 20 bases in between. The CDR3: CASSTRQTMGSYGYTF. CDR3 nucleotide sequence: TGTGCCAGCAGCACCCGACAGACGATGGGAAGCTATGGCTACACCTTC.

The chain recombines TRBV9 with TRBJ2-3, with D perhaps matching TRBD1 (5 bases). Germline CDR1 reads SGDLS; CDR2 reads YYNGEE. V was shortened by 6 bases and J by 5 bases, with 10 bases between the two germline ends. This CDR3 comprises 12 residues. CDR3 DNA sequence: TGTGCCAGCATGGGGCTCGGAGATACGCAGTATTTT. Protein sequence: CASMGLGDTQYF.

This chain links TRBV6-5 with TRBJ1-5; 8 nucleotides align to TRBD1. The V gene's germline CDR1 is MNHEY and CDR2 SVGAGI. The CDR3 consists of 14 residues. Germline trimming cut 8 bases from V and 5 bases from J; bases unmatched to any gene: 8. The CDR3 reads CASRSGQEYQPQHF. In DNA, the CDR3 is TGTGCCAGCCGATCGGGACAGGAATATCAGCCCCAGCATTTT.

The chain couples TRBV5-4 to TRBJ2-7; TRBD1 agrees at 9 bases. The CDR3 loop spans 16 amino acids. CDR1 and CDR2 (germline): SGHNT, YYREEE (reference sequence). The ends lost 4 bases at V and 0 bases at J; junction bases unmatched: 8. In nucleotides, the CDR3 is TGTGCCAGCAGCGTACAACAGGGGGCTCGCTCCTACGAGCAGTACTTC. It is translated as CASSVQQGARSYEQYF.

The gene calls are TRBV7-8 and TRBJ1-4; maybe TRBD1 (5 bases). CDR1 is SGHVS, CDR2 FQNEAQ, per germline. The CDR3 is made up of 13 amino acids. The V and J ends lost 5 bases and 11 bases respectively, with 15 bases between them. The CDR3 sequence is CASSIAVGGKLFF. The CDR3 DNA reads as TGTGCCAGCAGCATCGCGGTGGGGGGGAAACTGTTTTTT.

This chain joins TRBV14 and TRBJ1-6; D gene unclear. This CDR3 is built from 14 residues. The V gene's germline CDR1 is SGHDN and CDR2 FVKESK. With 1 base removed from V and 7 bases from J, the gap between germline ends came to 8 bases. The CDR3 protein is CASSQATANSPLHF. In nucleotides, the CDR3 is TGTGCCAGCAGCCAAGCGACTGCGAATTCACCCCTCCACTTT. The full variable domain, rest sourced from reference TRBV14 and TRBJ1-6, is EAGVTQFPSHSVIEKGQTVTLRCDPISGHDNLYWYRRVMGKEIKFLLHFVKESKQDESGMPNNRFLAERTGGTYSTLKVQPAELEDSGVYFCASSQATANSPLHFGNGTRLTVT.

This chain links TRBV29-1 with TRBJ1-3; D is unclear. Germline V CDR1 and CDR2: SQVTM, ANQGSEA. The V and J ends lost 4 bases and 4 bases respectively, with 11 bases between them. The CDR3 runs 13 residues. Written as DNA, the CDR3 is TGCAGCGTTGGACATCTTAACGGAAACACCATATATTTT. This gives the protein CSVGHLNGNTIYF.

This clone was detected only once. This chain links TRBV28 with TRBJ2-7; D unclear. The length of the CDR3 is 16 residues. CDR1 and CDR2 (germline): MDHEN, SYDVKM. Deletions cut 3 bases from V and 1 base from J, with 16 bases between. CDR3 nucleotides: TGTGCCAGCAGTTTTCCTGCGACACACCCTTCCTACGAGCAGTACTTC. It codes for CASSFPATHPSYEQYF.

CDR3 sequence (DNA): TGCAGCGTTGGAGACAGGGTTGGCTACACCTTC. It translates to CSVGDRVGYTF. The genes are TRBV29-1 and TRBJ1-2; TRBD1 matches 7 bases. The CDR3 length is 11 residues. Per germline, CDR1 SQVTM and CDR2 ANQGSEA. V gave up 4 bases and J gave up 7 bases; unmatched junction bases: 3.

The V and J genes are TRBV29-1 and TRBJ2-5; D remains unclear. Germline V gene data show CDR1 as SQVTM and CDR2 as ANQGSEA. The length of the CDR3 is 10 residues. Between the trimmed V and J ends, which lost 6 bases and 2 bases, there was a span of 4 bases. The CDR3 sequence is CSVLQETQYF. In DNA form, the CDR3 reads TGCAGCGTCCTGCAAGAGACCCAGTACTTC.

The rearrangement links TRBV29-1 to TRBJ1-2; possibly TRBD1 for D (5 bases). The CDR3 sequence is 16 residues long. Germline lookup yields CDR1 SQVTM and CDR2 ANQGSEA. Trimming removed 6 bases from V and 3 bases from J, with 23 bases in between. The CDR3 bases are TGCAGCGTCGCCTCTAGGACCACTCAGGGCGACTATGGCTACACCTTC. Protein: CSVASRTTQGDYGYTF.

The chain couples TRBV6-2 or TRBV6-3 to TRBJ2-3; 7 bases match TRBD1. Germline V gene lookup returns CDR1 MNHEY and CDR2 SVGEGT. V shed 5 bases, J shed 0 bases, and the junction held 5 bases outside the gene matches. There are 15 residues in the CDR3. The CDR3 here is CASSGQGQSTDTQYF. The CDR3 bases are TGTGCCAGCAGTGGCCAGGGACAGAGCACAGATACGCAGTATTTT.

The J gene is TRBJ1-1, the V gene TRBV3-1 (or the pseudogene TRBV3-2); D is possibly TRBD1 (5 bases). This CDR3 has 17 amino acids. V was clipped by 4 bases and J by 1 base, with 19 bases between them. Germline values: CDR1 LGHDT, CDR2 YNNKEL (reference sequence). CDR3 sequence reads: CASSRRGGDGRNTEAFF. The CDR3, as DNA: TGTGCCAGCAGCCGCCGAGGAGGGGACGGAAGGAACACTGAAGCTTTCTTT.

The chain employs TRBV30 and TRBJ1-3; tentatively, D is TRBD1 (6 bases). The germline V gene encodes CDR1 GTSNPN and CDR2 SVGIG (reference sequence). This CDR3 contains 13 residues. The germline V and J ends were trimmed by 5 bases and 3 bases, with 11 bases remaining between them. The CDR3 DNA is TGTGCCTGGGAGGGGACACTTGGAAACACCATATATTTT. Translation gives CAWEGTLGNTIYF.

The rearrangement joins TRBV6-5 to TRBJ1-5; D not certain. V lost 0 bases and J lost 6, with 9 bases in between. The CDR3 length is 14 residues. Germline V CDR1 and CDR2: MNHEY, SVGAGI. Here the CDR3 DNA reads TGTGCCAGCAGTTACTCGGCAGGCGTTCAGCCCCAGCATTTT. Protein product: CASSYSAGVQPQHF.

Concerning this clone: Other DNA sequences in the sample encode the same CDR3. The chain combines TRBV6-5 with TRBJ2-7; the D is unclear. With 0 bases removed from V and 3 bases from J, the gap between germline ends came to 6 bases. Germline loops: CDR1 MNHEY, CDR2 SVGAGI. The CDR3 covers 13 residues. The CDR3 spells CASSYSSSYEQYF. In DNA form, the CDR3 reads TGTGCCAGCAGTTACTCGTCCAGCTACGAGCAGTACTTC.

The V call is TRBV11-2, the J call TRBJ2-3, with TRBD2 matching over 8 bases. CDR1 SGHAT and CDR2 FQNNGV come from the germline V gene. V gave up 2 bases and J gave up 2 bases; unmatched junction bases: 15. The CDR3 is 19 residues long. The chain's CDR3 is CASSLFSVVSGKNTDTQYF. The CDR3 DNA follows: TGTGCCAGCAGCTTATTTTCAGTGGTTAGCGGGAAAAACACAGATACGCAGTATTTT.

This clone was seen a single time. This sequence joins TRBV3-1 (or the pseudogene TRBV3-2) and TRBJ1-1; 9 bases agree with TRBD1. The germline V gene has CDR1 LGHDT and CDR2 YNNKEL (reference sequence). With V trimmed by 4 bases and J by 2 bases, 8 bases remained unmatched. This CDR3 comprises 16 residues. The CDR3 sequence: CASSREGTGLNTEAFF. CDR3 DNA: TGTGCCAGCAGCCGAGAAGGGACAGGGTTAAACACTGAAGCTTTCTTT.